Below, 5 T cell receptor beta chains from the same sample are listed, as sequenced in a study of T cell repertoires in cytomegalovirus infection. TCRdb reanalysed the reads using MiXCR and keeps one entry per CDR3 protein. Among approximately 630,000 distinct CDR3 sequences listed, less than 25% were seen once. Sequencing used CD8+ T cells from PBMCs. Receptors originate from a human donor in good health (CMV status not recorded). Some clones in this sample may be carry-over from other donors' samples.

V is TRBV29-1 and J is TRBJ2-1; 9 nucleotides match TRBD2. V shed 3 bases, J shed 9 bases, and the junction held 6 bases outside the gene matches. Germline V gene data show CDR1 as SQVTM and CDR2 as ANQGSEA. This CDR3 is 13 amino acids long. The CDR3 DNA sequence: TGCAGCGTTGAGGCGGGGGGGCCGAGTGAGCAGTTCTTC. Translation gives CSVEAGGPSEQFF.

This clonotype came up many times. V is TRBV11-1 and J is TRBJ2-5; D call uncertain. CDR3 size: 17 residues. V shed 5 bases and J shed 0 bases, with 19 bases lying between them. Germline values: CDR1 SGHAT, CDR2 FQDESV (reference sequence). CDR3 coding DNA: TGTGCCAGCAGCCCGTCCGGTGAAGATCAGTACCAAGAGACCCAGTACTTC. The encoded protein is CASSPSGEDQYQETQYF.

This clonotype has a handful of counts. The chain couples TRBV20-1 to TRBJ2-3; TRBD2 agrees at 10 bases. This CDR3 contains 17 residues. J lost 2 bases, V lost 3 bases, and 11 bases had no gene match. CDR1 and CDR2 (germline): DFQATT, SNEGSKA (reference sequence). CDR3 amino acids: CSARKMERGGPTDTQYF. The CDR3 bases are TGCAGTGCTAGGAAAATGGAGCGGGGGGGCCCCACAGATACGCAGTATTTT.

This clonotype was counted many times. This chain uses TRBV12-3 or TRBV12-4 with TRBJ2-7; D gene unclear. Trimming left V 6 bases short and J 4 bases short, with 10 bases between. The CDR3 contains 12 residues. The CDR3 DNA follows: TGTGCCAGCAGCCCCATGACATACGAGCAGTACTTC. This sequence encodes CASSPMTYEQYF.

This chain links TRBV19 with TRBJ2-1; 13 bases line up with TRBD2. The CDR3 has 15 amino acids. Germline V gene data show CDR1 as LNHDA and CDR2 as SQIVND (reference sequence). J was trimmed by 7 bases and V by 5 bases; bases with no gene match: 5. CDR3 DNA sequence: TGTGCCAGTAGTCCGACTAGCGGGGGGCGGAATGAGCAGTTCTTC. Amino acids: CASSPTSGGRNEQFF.